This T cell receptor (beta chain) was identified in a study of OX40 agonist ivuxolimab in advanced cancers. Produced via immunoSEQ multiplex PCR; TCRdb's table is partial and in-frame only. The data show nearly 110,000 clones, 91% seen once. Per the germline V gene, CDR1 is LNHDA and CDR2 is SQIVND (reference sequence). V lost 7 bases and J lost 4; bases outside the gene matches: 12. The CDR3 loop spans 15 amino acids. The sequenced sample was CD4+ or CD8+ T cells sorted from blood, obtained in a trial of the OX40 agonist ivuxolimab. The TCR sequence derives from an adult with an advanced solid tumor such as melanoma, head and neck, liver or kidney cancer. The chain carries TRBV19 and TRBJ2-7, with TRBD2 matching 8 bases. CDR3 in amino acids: CASKAALAETYEQYF. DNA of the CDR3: TGTGCCAGTAAGGCGGCACTAGCGGAGACGTACGAGCAGTACTTC.